The rows below give T cell receptor beta chains drawn from one sample of a study of tumor and adjacent non-tumor tissue in lung cancer. TCRdb re-derived calls from the multiplex PCR reads in MiXCR, one entry per CDR3 protein. The repertoire consists of 90,000 to 110,000 distinct CDR3 sequences, with 50% to 70% occurring once and the leading ten covering around a fifth. The material sequenced was distant non-tumor lung tissue. The receptors stem from a man aged 55 to 69 with non-small cell lung cancer. Each CDR3 is given with its conserved first and last residue. A D gene is named only where the DNA matches it firmly. The size entry is marked missing in some rows and otherwise reads once, few, many or a size class.

>TRBD2|TRBJ2-2|NA|TRBV6-5
CASNTSVVTGELSF
TGTGCCAGCAACACTAGCGTCGTCACCGGGGAGCTGTCTTTT
>TRBD1|TRBJ1-2|NA|TRBV19
CASSTGQGRNYGYTF
TGTGCCAGTAGTACCGGACAGGGAAGGAACTATGGCTACACCTTC
>NA|TRBJ2-2|NA|TRBV11-1
CASSSIGRKSTGELFF
TGTGCCAGCAGTTCGATCGGACGCAAGAGCACCGGGGAGCTGTTTTTT
>TRBD2|TRBJ2-2|NA|TRBV11-3
CASSFGTSWGANTGELFF
TGTGCCAGCAGCTTTGGGACTAGTTGGGGTGCGAACACTGGGGAGCTGTTTTTT
>NA|TRBJ1-2|NA|TRBV12-3/TRBV12-4
CASRGTGTLNGYTF
TGTGCCAGCAGGGGGACCGGGACCCTGAATGGCTATACCTTC
>NA|TRBJ1-2|NA|TRBV5-4
CARRSTGAGANYGYTF
TGTGCCAGGAGGTCGACGGGGGCGGGGGCTAACTATGGCTACACCTTC
>NA|TRBJ1-1|NA|TRBV30
CAWSVRSQTNIEAFF
TGTGCCTGGAGTGTACGGAGTCAAACGAACATTGAAGCTTTCTTT
>TRBD1|TRBJ2-3|NA|TRBV6-2/TRBV6-3
CASSLPGTGGDMQYF
TGTGCCAGTAGCCTCCCCGGGACAGGCGGGGATATGCAGTATTTT
>NA|TRBJ2-7|NA|TRBV12-3/TRBV12-4
CASSLMAGRSYEQYF
TGTGCCAGCAGTTTAATGGCCGGCAGATCATATGAGCAGTACTTC
>NA|TRBJ2-6|NA|TRBV11-3
CASSQQGSDANALTF
TGTGCCAGCAGCCAACAGGGTTCTGATGCCAACGCCCTGACTTTC
>NA|TRBJ2-3|many|TRBV12-3/TRBV12-4
CASSLAGSGGGTDTQYF
TGTGCCAGCAGTTTAGCGGGGAGTGGGGGCGGGACAGATACGCAGTATTTT
>TRBD1|TRBJ2-3|many|TRBV4-1
CASSQDDRGRDTQYF
TGCGCCAGCAGCCAAGATGACAGGGGGAGAGATACGCAGTATTTT
>TRBD1|TRBJ1-5|NA|TRBV6-2/TRBV6-3
CAGSASVDRVEPQHF
TGTGCCGGCAGTGCCTCCGTCGACAGGGTAGAGCCCCAGCATTTT
>NA|TRBJ2-2|NA|TRBV11-3
CVSSLVTLGELFF
TGTGTCAGCAGCTTAGTCACACTCGGGGAGCTGTTTTTT
>TRBD1|TRBJ2-1|many|TRBV4-2
CASSQDLWDSFNEQFF
TGTGCCAGCAGCCAAGATTTGTGGGACAGTTTCAATGAGCAGTTCTTC
>TRBD2|TRBJ2-1|NA|TRBV6-5
CASSYIARGGRSEKFF
TGTGCCAGCAGTTACATAGCGAGGGGAGGGAGGAGTGAGAAGTTCTTC
>NA|TRBJ1-4|many|TRBV14
CASSQERTAYEKLFF
TGTGCCAGCAGCCAAGAAAGGACAGCGTATGAAAAACTGTTTTTT